This is a list of T cell receptor beta chains from one sample in a study of cytomegalovirus exposure and HLA in healthy donors. Only in-frame clones appear in the TCRdb table, and some are missing; sequencing was by immunoSEQ multiplex PCR. The table has over 200,000 clones, almost 90% seen once; the top ten hold roughly 2.8%. Material: PBMCs. These receptors were collected from a woman between 18 and 29 years old in good health and CMV-seronegative. The CDR3 runs from the conserved cysteine through the conserved F or W. D genes are given only for firm matches. Rows give clone size only sometimes, using once, few, many, or a class for an expanded clone.

NA	TRBV5-6	TRBJ1-2	NA	TGTGCCAGCAGCTTGGGAGGCAGCTCTAACTATGGCTACACCTTC	CASSLGGSSNYGYTF
few	TRBV5-1	TRBJ1-1	TRBD1	TGCGCCAGCAGCTTGGCCAGGGGGCGCACTGAAGCTTTCTTT	CASSLARGRTEAFF
NA	TRBV9	TRBJ2-3	TRBD1	TGTGCCAGCAGCGCGGTGGACAGGGCAGGCACAGATACGCAGTATTTT	CASSAVDRAGTDTQYF
NA	TRBV7-8	TRBJ1-1	NA	TGTGCCAGCAGCTTGTCCCAGGCCTTTTCAAACACTGAAGCTTTCTTT	CASSLSQAFSNTEAFF
NA	TRBV6-5	TRBJ2-7	NA	TGTGCCAGCAGTTACACAACCACTAGTGCCTCCTACGAGCAGTACTTC	CASSYTTTSASYEQYF
NA	TRBV18	TRBJ1-1	TRBD1	TGTGCCAGCTCACCGGACAGGACGGTGAACACTGAAGCTTTCTTT	CASSPDRTVNTEAFF
NA	TRBV4-1	TRBJ2-7	TRBD2	TGCGCCAGCAGCCCTGGATCACGGACTAGCGGGGGGTACTACGAGCAGTACTTC	CASSPGSRTSGGYYEQYF
few	TRBV6-1	TRBJ2-1	NA	TGTGCCAGCATCGAACGGGAGATATCCTACAATGAGCAGTTCTTC	CASIEREISYNEQFF
NA	TRBV25-1	TRBJ1-2	NA	TGTGCCAGCAGTGAATGGGGATCGGGAGGGGGCTACACCTTC	CASSEWGSGGGYTF
NA	TRBV5-8	TRBJ2-3	NA	TGTGCCAGCAGCTTATGGGGGCCTGATACGCAGTATTTT	CASSLWGPDTQYF
NA	TRBV7-2	TRBJ1-2	NA	TGTGCCAGCAGCTTAGCAAGGCGGAACAACTATGGCTACACCTTC	CASSLARRNNYGYTF
NA	TRBV13	TRBJ2-7	NA	TGTGCCAGCAGATTCTGGTCGGGCTCCTACGAGCAGTACTTC	CASRFWSGSYEQYF